The sequence of this T cell receptor (beta chain) was determined in a study of molecular identifiers for immune sequencing clone quantification. This CDR3 has 11 residues. Germline V lookup: CDR1 DFQATT, CDR2 SNEGSKA (reference sequence). Trimming pared 4 bases from V and 6 bases from J, leaving 10 bases between. Each library that profiled naive CD8 cells came from roughly 20,000 to 1,000,000 sorted cells with 10%, 30% or 50% RNA. Remarks on this clonotype: Its antigen is not known.

Overall study findings and caveats: The share of molecules held by clones above 20 RNA copies was over 99% in effector cells and under 1% in naive cells.

TCRdb re-called the PCR reads with MiXCR, one entry per CDR3 protein. The sample holds about 640,000 distinct CDR3 sequences, about 20% seen once. The V call is TRBV20-1, the J call TRBJ2-7; unclear D gene. The sequence was obtained from a human donor in good health. Some libraries in this study had Jurkat cell RNA spiked in. What was sequenced was naive CD8+ T cells from blood, with Jurkat cell RNA spiked in. The subset: FACS-sorted CD8+CD4-CCR7+CD45RA+ naive T cells. The CDR3 sequence is CSAKGSPEQYF. Written as DNA, the CDR3 is TGCAGTGCTAAAGGTAGCCCCGAGCAGTACTTC.